This TCR beta chain was documented in a study of cytomegalovirus exposure and HLA in healthy donors. Study conclusions and caveats: Both high specificity and high sensitivity reportedly marked the classifier's diagnosis of cytomegalovirus status. Of the V segments, some could not be distinguished, including TRBV6-2 and TRBV6-3, and were excluded.

CDR3 length equals 15 residues. Trimming at V came to 5 bases and at J to 2 bases, leaving 7 bases not matched to a gene. Germline V gene data show CDR1 as SGHDT and CDR2 as YYEEEE. PCR primers comprised 60 Vbeta and 13 Jbeta primers. Some clones are missing from TCRdb's copy, which holds only in-frame ones; the method was immunoSEQ multiplex PCR. The top ten clones hold about 1.5% of a sample with around 98,000 clones, about 81% of them seen once. About this clone itself: What it binds is unknown.

Specimen: PBMCs. This clonotype was obtained from a man between 35 and 55 years old in good health and CMV-seronegative. The chain employs TRBV5-6 and TRBJ1-5; 7 bases are shared with TRBD1. The CDR3 DNA follows: TGTGCCAGCAGTTTACTCGGACAGGGCAATCAGCCCCAGCATTTT. Protein: CASSLLGQGNQPQHF.